The 22 T cell receptor beta chains presented below share a single source sample, sequenced in a study of shared clonotypes between healthy human individuals. The table came from immunoSEQ multiplex PCR; TCRdb's copy has only in-frame clones and leaves some out. Here the sample spans hundreds of thousands of clones, about 98% being singletons. Naive CD8 cells were CD45RO-negative, positively selected for CCR7, excluding terminally differentiated effector memory CD45RA+ cells. Sequences were obtained from naive CD8+ T cells sorted from blood. Source of these receptors: a man under 40 in good health.

The V gene is TRBV28, the J gene TRBJ2-3; 8 bases fit TRBD2. V lost 2 bases to trimming and J lost 2 bases; unmatched junction nucleotides: 9. Germline V gives CDR1 MDHEN, CDR2 SYDVKM. There are 17 residues in the CDR3. The CDR3 DNA follows: TGTGCCAGCAGTTTAATATCACTAGCGGAAAACACAGATACGCAGTATTTT. Its protein is CASSLISLAENTDTQYF.

On this clone itself: The DNA is omitted, as the CDR3 cannot be located on it reliably, and the CDR3 follows TCRdb's listing. The V gene is TRBV5-6, the J gene TRBJ1-4. The CDR3 length equals 12 residues, ends included. Germline V gene sequence: CDR1 SGHDT, CDR2 YYEEEE. The CDR3 loop reads CASSWGSGTVFF.

This clone was observed once. CDR3 nucleotide sequence: TGTGCCAGCAGCTTGGCCATTAGGGGCAATCAGCCCCAGCATTTT. Protein sequence: CASSLAIRGNQPQHF. The chain joins TRBV5-8 to TRBJ1-5, with D hard to call. This CDR3 is built from 15 residues. The V gene's germline CDR1 is SGHTS and CDR2 YDEGEE. V was trimmed by 0 bases and J by 2 bases, leaving 9 bases between them. The full variable domain, rest sourced from reference TRBV5-8 and TRBJ1-5, is EAGVTQSPTHLIKTRGQQATLRCSPISGHTSVYWYQQALGLGLQFLLWYDEGEERNRGNFPPRFSGRQFPNYSSELNVNALELEDSALYLCASSLAIRGNQPQHFGDGTRLSIL.

The chain recombines TRBV13 with TRBJ2-2, with D unresolved. Germline V CDR1 and CDR2: PRHDT, FYEKMQ (reference sequence). Trimming stripped 3 bases from V and 1 base from J, with 3 bases between. The CDR3 is 13 residues long. CDR3 bases: TGTGCCAGCAGCTTCCGGAACACCGGGGAGCTGTTTTTT. Protein product: CASSFRNTGELFF.

The chain links TRBV11-3 to TRBJ2-1, with 9 bases fitting TRBD2. The J segment lost 4 bases and the V segment lost 2 bases, leaving 6 bases of the junction unmatched. The CDR3 is 16 residues long. CDR1 is SGHNT, CDR2 YENEEA, per germline. The chain's CDR3 is CASSLSSGDTYNEQFF. CDR3 nucleotides: TGTGCCAGCAGCTTATCTAGCGGGGATACTTACAATGAGCAGTTCTTC.

The genes are TRBV6-1 and TRBJ1-5; 10 positions match TRBD1. With 3 bases clipped from V and 8 bases from J, the junction kept 13 bases outside the gene matches. The germline V gene has CDR1 MNHNS and CDR2 SASEGT. The CDR3 has 17 amino acids. In DNA form, the CDR3 reads TGTGCCAGCAGTGATCCCCCGCGACAGGGGGCTCAAAAGCCCCAGCATTTT. Protein: CASSDPPRQGAQKPQHF.

J is TRBJ1-1 and V is TRBV5-4, with TRBD1 matching 9 bases. Germline V lookup: CDR1 SGHNT, CDR2 YYREEE (reference sequence). This CDR3 region has 15 residues. V lost 3 bases and J lost 0; bases outside the gene matches: 3. The CDR3 DNA reads as TGTGCCAGCAGCTCTGGACAGGGGCTGAACACTGAAGCTTTCTTT. Its translation is CASSSGQGLNTEAFF.

A few counts support this clone. Other DNA sequences in this specimen translate into the identical CDR3. The rearrangement joins TRBV5-1 to TRBJ2-3; unclear D gene. The CDR3 spans 11 residues. The V end was cut by 0 bases, the J end by 5 bases, with 1 base between. Germline lookup yields CDR1 SGHRS and CDR2 YFSETQ. CDR3 DNA sequence: TGCGCCAGCAGCTTGGGAGATACGCAGTATTTT. Amino acid sequence: CASSLGDTQYF.

This rearrangement joins TRBV9 to TRBJ2-1; 8 nucleotides agree with TRBD2. The J segment lost 10 bases and the V segment lost 10 bases, leaving 7 bases of the junction unmatched. There are 11 residues in the CDR3. The germline gives CDR1 SGDLS, CDR2 YYNGEE. The CDR3 here is CASGGPGEQFF. CDR3 nucleotide sequence: TGTGCCTCGGGAGGGCCGGGGGAGCAGTTCTTC. Looking up the rest from reference TRBV9 and TRBJ2-1 gives the full variable domain: DSGVTQTPKHLITATGQRVTLRCSPRSGDLSVYWYQQSLDQGLQFLIQYYNGEERAKGNILERFSAQQFPDLHSELNLSSLELGDSALYFCASGGPGEQFFGPGTRLTVL.

This rearrangement joins TRBV19 to TRBJ1-5; 7 bases fit TRBD1. This CDR3 contains 15 residues. V was pared by 1 base and J by 9 bases, with 9 bases of the junction left unmatched. CDR1 and CDR2 from the germline V gene are LNHDA and SQIVND (reference sequence). The CDR3 DNA follows: TGTGCCAGTAGTATAGCCGCAGGGGGAAGCCGGCCCCAGCATTTT. It specifies CASSIAAGGSRPQHF.

The V call is TRBV7-6, the J call TRBJ2-7; maybe TRBD1 (5 bases). Trimming stripped 2 bases from V and 1 base from J, with 9 bases between. The CDR3 spans 14 residues. Germline V lookup: CDR1 SGHVS, CDR2 FNYEAQ. The CDR3 loop reads CASSLSDSSYEQYF. In nucleotides, the CDR3 is TGTGCCAGCAGCTTATCCGACAGTTCCTACGAGCAGTACTTC.

This clone is a singleton in its sample. This CDR3 reads CASSPGTGDEQFF. Here the CDR3 DNA reads TGTGCCAGCAGCCCTGGGACAGGCGATGAGCAGTTCTTC. The chain joins TRBV11-3 to TRBJ2-1; 8 bases align to TRBD1. The V and J ends lost 5 bases and 8 bases, in that order; junction bases with no gene match: 5. Germline V gene lookup returns CDR1 SGHNT and CDR2 YENEEA. This CDR3 is built from 13 residues. The entire variable domain, with the rest obtained from reference TRBV11-3 and TRBJ2-1, is as follows: EAGVVQSPRYKIIEKKQPVAFWCNPISGHNTLYWYLQNLGQGPELLIRYENEEAVDDSQLPKDRFSAERLKGVDSTLKIQPAELGDSAVYLCASSPGTGDEQFFGPGTRLTVL.

This clone was recorded once. The DNA for the CDR3 is TGCGCCAGCAGTGAATCGAGGATGGAGGGGCCCACTGAAGCTTTCTTT. This sequence encodes CASSESRMEGPTEAFF. This rearrangement joins TRBV10-1 to TRBJ1-1; D may be TRBD1 (5 bases). Trimming left V 3 bases short and J 4 bases short, with 18 bases between. The CDR3 loop spans 16 amino acids. The germline CDR1 and CDR2 sequences are WNHNN and SYGVQD (reference sequence).

The genes are TRBV5-1 and TRBJ2-7, with D possibly TRBD2 on 6 matching bases. Trimming took 3 bases from V and 6 from J, leaving 16 bases between them. CDR3 length: 14 residues. In germline, CDR1 is SGHRS, CDR2 YFSETQ. The CDR3 protein is CASSSNRDFAEQYF. In DNA, the CDR3 is TGCGCCAGCAGCTCCAACCGGGACTTTGCCGAGCAGTACTTC.

The chain has TRBV2 and TRBJ2-5, with D perhaps TRBD2 (6 bases). V was trimmed by 5 bases and J by 5 bases, leaving 6 bases between them. CDR1 and CDR2 (germline): SNHLY, FYNNEI. The CDR3 contains 11 residues. The CDR3: CASSRGETQYF. CDR3 sequence (DNA): TGTGCCAGCAGTCGGGGGGAGACCCAGTACTTC.

V and J are TRBV9 and TRBJ2-3; D is uncertain. The germline gives CDR1 SGDLS, CDR2 YYNGEE. V was cut by 0 bases and J by 4 bases, with 15 bases left in between. The CDR3 has 16 amino acids. The CDR3 DNA reads as TGTGCCAGCAGCGTAGGGGCTAGGATGCTTTCAGATACGCAGTATTTT. Translating it yields CASSVGARMLSDTQYF.

This chain joins TRBV29-1 and TRBJ2-1; weak D call: TRBD2 (6 bases). Germline assignment: CDR1 SQVTM and CDR2 ANQGSEA. Trimming took 5 bases from V and 2 from J, leaving 16 bases between them. This CDR3 is 15 amino acids long. The CDR3 region has the DNA TGCAGCGTTATCCTTGCGGGAAGGGCCTACAATGAGCAGTTCTTC. It encodes CSVILAGRAYNEQFF.

The rearrangement links TRBV4-1 to TRBJ2-1; 9 bases are shared with TRBD1. From germline, CDR1 is MGHRA and CDR2 YSYEKL. There are 15 residues in the CDR3. Trimming took 5 bases from V and 5 from J; bases not matched to a gene: 7. The CDR3 region has the DNA TGCGCCAGCAGCTTCCGGGACAGGGAACACAATGAGCAGTTCTTC. It is translated as CASSFRDREHNEQFF.

This chain links TRBV2 with TRBJ1-2; TRBD1 aligns across 7 bases. With V trimmed by 6 bases and J by 2 bases, 9 bases remained unmatched. This CDR3 region has 15 residues. CDR1 is SNHLY and CDR2 is FYNNEI in the germline V gene. As DNA, the CDR3 is TGTGCCAGCAGGAGGTACGGACAGGAGAACTATGGCTACACCTTC. Translated: CASRRYGQENYGYTF. Using reference TRBV2 and TRBJ1-2 for the parts outside the CDR3, the full variable domain is EPEVTQTPSHQVTQMGQEVILRCVPISNHLYFYWYRQILGQKVEFLVSFYNNEISEKSEIFDDQFSVERPDGSNFTLKIRSTKLEDSAMYFCASRRYGQENYGYTFGSGTRLTVV.

The gene calls are TRBV29-1 and TRBJ2-2; D not resolved. The V end was cut by 7 bases, the J end by 5 bases, with 11 bases between. The CDR3 consists of 12 residues. Germline loops: CDR1 SQVTM, CDR2 ANQGSEA. The CDR3 here is CSARPRTGELFF. In DNA form, the CDR3 reads TGCAGCGCCCGCCCTAGGACCGGGGAGCTGTTTTTT.

The chain is built from TRBV6-6 and TRBJ2-1; TRBD2 aligns across 9 bases. This CDR3 region has 14 residues. Per the germline V gene, CDR1 is MNHNY and CDR2 is SVGAGI (reference sequence). The trim removed 3 bases at V and 6 bases at J, leaving 3 bases unmatched. The DNA of the CDR3 is TGTGCCAGCAGTTATCTAGCGGGGATCAATGAGCAGTTCTTC. This encodes CASSYLAGINEQFF.

The chain couples TRBV7-9 to TRBJ1-2; D is ambiguous. The CDR3 contains 13 residues. V lost 1 base, J lost 4 bases, and 7 bases lay in between. Germline V gene lookup returns CDR1 SEHNR and CDR2 FQNEAQ (reference sequence). The CDR3, as DNA: TGTGCCAGCAGCTTAGTCCCAATCTATGGCTACACCTTC. Its protein is CASSLVPIYGYTF.